The 14 T cell receptor beta chains below were found in one sample sequenced in a study of T cells after yellow fever vaccination. TCRdb called the 5' RACE reads again in MiXCR, with one record for every CDR3 protein. The sample lists about 630,000 distinct CDR3 sequences; 10% to 15% were seen once. Sequencing was performed on PBMCs, taken on the day of the yellow fever booster vaccination. The receptors originated from a man aged 25-45 years who received the YFV17D yellow fever vaccine.

This clonotype turned up a few times. The genes are TRBV4-3 and TRBJ2-1, with D perhaps TRBD1 or TRBD2 (5 bases each). This CDR3 contains 16 residues. The V and J ends lost 1 base and 8 bases respectively, with 18 bases between them. Germline CDR1 LGHNA, CDR2 YSLEER. CDR3 loop: CASSQALGDGWDEQFF. The DNA of the CDR3 is TGCGCCAGCAGCCAAGCTTTGGGGGACGGGTGGGATGAGCAGTTCTTC.

V usage is TRBV5-1 and J usage is TRBJ2-5; possibly TRBD1 for D (6 bases). CDR3 length: 15 residues. Per the germline V gene, CDR1 is SGHRS and CDR2 is YFSETQ. The V gene lost 0 bases and the J gene lost 4 bases, with 13 bases spanning the gap. The CDR3: CASSLVGLGGETQYF. CDR3 in DNA: TGCGCCAGCAGCTTGGTGGGCCTAGGGGGAGAGACCCAGTACTTC.

The V gene is TRBV10-3, the J gene TRBJ2-1; 10 bases are a match to TRBD2. CDR1 ENHRY and CDR2 SYGVKD come from the germline V gene. V dropped 4 bases and J dropped 6; count of bases not matched to a gene: 3. This CDR3 is 14 amino acids long. The CDR3 nucleotides read TGTGCCATCAGTGGGACTAGCGGCCGCAATGAGCAGTTCTTC. Amino acid sequence: CAISGTSGRNEQFF.

This clonotype was observed many times. The chain has TRBV11-3 and TRBJ2-3, with 7 bases aligning to TRBD2. Per germline, CDR1 SGHNT and CDR2 YENEEA. The J segment lost 0 bases and the V segment lost 5 bases, leaving 2 bases of the junction unmatched. CDR3 length: 14 residues. CDR3 in amino acids: CASSRSGSTDTQYF. DNA of the CDR3: TGTGCCAGCAGCCGTAGCGGGAGCACAGATACGCAGTATTTT.

This clonotype was counted a few times. This rearrangement joins TRBV20-1 to TRBJ2-5, with 9 bases that match TRBD2. The germline V gene encodes CDR1 DFQATT and CDR2 SNEGSKA (reference sequence). The V gene end was trimmed by 1 base and the J gene end by 4 bases; junction bases not matched to a gene: 4. The CDR3 has 14 amino acids. The CDR3 nucleotides are TGCAGTGCTAGAGCAATAGCGGGAGCAGAGACCCAGTACTTC. It encodes CSARAIAGAETQYF.

The chain combines TRBV9 with TRBJ2-6; 9 bases map to TRBD1. This CDR3 is 17 amino acids long. The V gene end was trimmed by 4 bases and the J gene end by 2 bases; junction bases not matched to a gene: 7. CDR1 and CDR2 from the germline V gene are SGDLS and YYNGEE. The CDR3 DNA is TGTGCCAGCAGCCCCTGGGACAGGGTCCCTGGGGCCAACGTCCTGACTTTC. Translation: CASSPWDRVPGANVLTF.

The chain recombines TRBV6-2 or TRBV6-3 with TRBJ2-7; maybe TRBD2 (5 bases). Trimming cost V 4 bases and J 0 bases, with 10 bases left between them. Germline-derived CDR1 and CDR2 are MNHEY and SVGEGT. This CDR3 has 14 amino acids. In DNA form, the CDR3 reads TGTGCCAGCAGTTTTAGCGACACCTCCTACGAGCAGTACTTC. Protein: CASSFSDTSYEQYF.

This clonotype has only a few counts. The chain combines TRBV5-5 with TRBJ1-2; 8 nucleotides align to TRBD1. The length of the CDR3 is 14 residues. V shed 6 bases and J 4 bases; nucleotides not matched to a gene: 8. Germline CDR1 reads SGHKS; CDR2 reads YYEKEE (reference sequence). The CDR3 reads CASKLDRASYGYTF. As DNA, the CDR3 is TGTGCCAGCAAACTGGACAGGGCCAGCTATGGCTACACCTTC.

This clonotype has more than one count but fewer than ten. The gene calls are TRBV29-1 and TRBJ2-2, with 7 positions matching TRBD2. Per the germline V gene, CDR1 is SQVTM and CDR2 is ANQGSEA. Germline trimming cut 6 bases from V and 1 base from J; bases unmatched to any gene: 8. CDR3 length: 15 residues. This CDR3 reads CSVGLGGGNTGELFF. The CDR3 DNA sequence: TGCAGCGTGGGCCTTGGGGGGGGGAACACCGGGGAGCTGTTTTTT.

The rearrangement uses TRBV7-6 and TRBJ2-3; 7 bases fit TRBD2. CDR3 length: 13 amino acids. V lost 4 bases and J lost 11; bases outside the gene matches: 9. Germline CDR1 reads SGHVS; CDR2 reads FNYEAQ. This CDR3 is CASSSWREWRQYF. DNA of the CDR3: TGTGCCAGCAGCTCTTGGCGGGAGTGGCGGCAGTATTTT.

This clonotype was seen a handful of times. This chain uses TRBV5-1 with TRBJ2-1; possible D gene TRBD1, 6 bases. In germline, CDR1 is SGHRS, CDR2 YFSETQ. With 3 bases removed from V and 6 bases from J, the gap between germline ends came to 13 bases. The CDR3 covers 14 residues. CDR3 sequence (DNA): TGCGCCAGCAGCTGGGTGACAGGTTCCAATGAGCAGTTCTTC. Translated: CASSWVTGSNEQFF.

The CDR3 region has the DNA TGTGCCAGCAGCTTTGGGTATGGCGAGACCCAGTACTTC. Its translation is CASSFGYGETQYF. J is TRBJ2-5 and V is TRBV5-6; D ambiguous. This CDR3 has 13 residues. Trimming left V 2 bases short and J 5 bases short, with 10 bases between. The germline V gene has CDR1 SGHDT and CDR2 YYEEEE.

This rearrangement joins TRBV20-1 to TRBJ1-1, with 8 bases that match TRBD1. The J segment lost 1 base and the V segment lost 5 bases, leaving 15 bases of the junction unmatched. The CDR3 extends over 17 amino acids. Germline-derived CDR1 and CDR2 are DFQATT and SNEGSKA (reference sequence). In DNA, the CDR3 is TGCAGTGCTCCTCAACTGGGGAGGACAGGGCGGAACACTGAAGCTTTCTTT. Encoded protein: CSAPQLGRTGRNTEAFF.

J is TRBJ2-3 and V is TRBV20-1, with D possibly matching TRBD2 (6 bases). V was clipped by 4 bases and J by 1 base, with 12 bases between them. The V gene's germline CDR1 is DFQATT and CDR2 SNEGSKA (reference sequence). CDR3 size: 14 residues. In DNA form, the CDR3 reads TGCAGTGCTAAACCGGGAGAAGGCACAGATACGCAGTATTTT. Translation: CSAKPGEGTDTQYF.